One and the same sample provided the 23 T cell receptor beta chains below, sequenced in a study of siplizumab effects on memory and regulatory T cells. This table comes from immunoSEQ multiplex PCR, and its TCRdb copy is limited to in-frame clones, with some not included. Of 100,000 or so clones in the sample, around 90% were seen once. The sequencing sample was made of non-Treg CD4+ T cells sorted from blood. The receptor source for this set is a human donor in good health.

The V call is TRBV6-6, the J call TRBJ1-3; 7 bases fit TRBD1. The junction had 6 bases not matched to a gene; V was cut back by 5 bases and J by 2 bases. Per the germline V gene, CDR1 is MNHNY and CDR2 is SVGAGI (reference sequence). There are 15 residues in the CDR3. The CDR3 DNA is TGTGCCAGCAGTCAAACAGGGGTCCCTGGAAACACCATATATTTT. This gives the protein CASSQTGVPGNTIYF.

The chain joins TRBV5-5 to TRBJ2-3; 11 nucleotides line up with TRBD2. The V segment lost 9 bases and the J segment 0 bases; nucleotides outside the gene matches: 6. Germline CDR1 and CDR2: SGHKS and YYEKEE (reference sequence). The CDR3 sequence is 15 residues long. The CDR3 nucleotides are TGTGCCACCACCCGGACTAGCGGGAGCACAGATACGCAGTATTTT. Translation: CATTRTSGSTDTQYF.

The chain recombines TRBV2 with TRBJ1-4; the match to TRBD1 covers 8 bases. V trimming: 6 bases; J trimming: 7 bases; junction bases outside the gene matches: 7. The CDR3 is made up of 14 amino acids. CDR1 is SNHLY, CDR2 FYNNEI, per germline. CDR3 in amino acids: CASSTLTGVEKLFF. DNA of the CDR3: TGTGCCAGCAGCACTCTGACAGGGGTTGAAAAACTGTTTTTT. Filled out from reference TRBV2 and TRBJ1-4, the complete variable domain reads EPEVTQTPSHQVTQMGQEVILRCVPISNHLYFYWYRQILGQKVEFLVSFYNNEISEKSEIFDDQFSVERPDGSNFTLKIRSTKLEDSAMYFCASSTLTGVEKLFFGSGTQLSVL.

This clone has a single count. This chain uses TRBV19 with TRBJ2-1, with 11 bases fitting TRBD2. This CDR3 is built from 15 residues. Germline V gene data show CDR1 as LNHDA and CDR2 as SQIVND (reference sequence). Unmatched junction bases numbered 6, after V lost 3 bases and J lost 8 bases. The CDR3 loop is CASSMGSGRVDEQFF. CDR3 sequence (DNA): TGTGCCAGTAGTATGGGTAGCGGGAGGGTCGATGAGCAGTTCTTC. Full variable domain (rest looked up from reference TRBV19 and TRBJ2-1): DGGITQSPKYLFRKEGQNVTLSCEQNLNHDAMYWYRQDPGQGLRLIYYSQIVNDFQKGDIAEGYSVSREKKESFPLTVTSAQKNPTAFYLCASSMGSGRVDEQFFGPGTRLTVL.

The J gene is TRBJ1-1, the V gene TRBV10-3; D is perhaps TRBD1 (5 bases). V was trimmed by 10 bases and J by 8 bases, leaving 17 bases between them. CDR1 and CDR2 from the germline V gene are ENHRY and SYGVKD. The CDR3 runs 12 residues. The CDR3 region is CATGAVQTEAFF. CDR3 nucleotides: TGTGCCACCGGGGCGGTGCAGACCGAAGCTTTCTTT.

DNA of the CDR3: TGTGCCAGCAGCTCTAGACTATCCAGCTCCTACAATGAGCAGTTCTTC. This gives the protein CASSSRLSSSYNEQFF. This chain connects TRBV5-6 to TRBJ2-1; possibly TRBD2 for D (5 bases). The CDR3 spans 16 residues. Germline V lookup: CDR1 SGHDT, CDR2 YYEEEE. V lost 3 bases to trimming and J lost 0 bases, with 13 bases between them. Variable domain in full (rest from reference TRBV5-6 and TRBJ2-1): DAGVTQSPTHLIKTRGQQVTLRCSPKSGHDTVSWYQQALGQGPQFIFQYYEEEERQRGNFPDRFSGHQFPNYSSELNVNALLLGDSALYLCASSSRLSSSYNEQFFGPGTRLTVL.

The rearrangement uses TRBV7-8 and TRBJ2-7, with D possibly being TRBD1 (5 bases). Germline V CDR1 and CDR2: SGHVS, FQNEAQ. This CDR3 is 12 amino acids long. Trimming removed 2 bases at V and 5 bases at J, with 7 bases between. The CDR3: CASSLRGHEQYF. In DNA form, the CDR3 reads TGTGCCAGCAGCTTAAGGGGCCACGAGCAGTACTTC.

This clone was observed a few times. The chain has TRBV19 and TRBJ1-2; D possibly corresponds to TRBD1 (5 bases). The V gene's germline CDR1 is LNHDA and CDR2 SQIVND (reference sequence). Trimming stripped 5 bases from V and 4 bases from J, with 20 bases between. The CDR3 contains 16 residues. In DNA form, the CDR3 reads TGTGCCAGTAGTCCCCCTGGGACTCAGGCAGGCTATGGCTACACCTTC. Protein product: CASSPPGTQAGYGYTF.

The chain recombines TRBV18 with TRBJ2-7, with D possibly TRBD1 on 5 matching bases. This CDR3 is built from 14 residues. V was shortened by 5 bases and J by 4 bases, with 15 bases between the two germline ends. The V gene's germline CDR1 is KGHSH and CDR2 LQKENI. In DNA, the CDR3 is TGTGCCAGCTCAGGTAGGGGTGCTACTTACGAGCAGTACTTC. This codes for CASSGRGATYEQYF.

The rearrangement uses TRBV5-4 and TRBJ2-1, with D hard to call. Germline CDR1 SGHNT, CDR2 YYREEE (reference sequence). Trimming took 0 bases from V and 3 from J, leaving 10 bases between them. The CDR3 sequence is 15 residues long. The CDR3 nucleotides read TGTGCCAGCAGCTTGGCCGGAACCAACTACAATGAGCAGTTCTTC. Translating it yields CASSLAGTNYNEQFF. Together with reference TRBV5-4 and TRBJ2-1, the CDR3 gives the full variable domain: ETGVTQSPTHLIKTRGQQVTLRCSSQSGHNTVSWYQQALGQGPQFIFQYYREEENGRGNFPPRFSGLQFPNYSSELNVNALELDDSALYLCASSLAGTNYNEQFFGPGTRLTVL.

The chain is built from TRBV19 and TRBJ2-5, with TRBD2 matching 13 bases. CDR3 size: 17 residues. The ends lost 2 bases at V and 5 bases at J; junction bases unmatched: 8. Germline-derived CDR1 and CDR2 are LNHDA and SQIVND (reference sequence). CDR3 sequence: CASSIQTGLAGSETQYF. In DNA, the CDR3 is TGTGCCAGTAGTATACAAACGGGACTAGCGGGAAGCGAGACCCAGTACTTC.

This clone was detected only once. The rearrangement links TRBV29-1 to TRBJ2-5; D remains unclear. V gave up 5 bases and J gave up 5 bases, with 12 bases separating them. The germline CDR1 and CDR2 sequences are SQVTM and ANQGSEA. This CDR3 contains 12 residues. CDR3 DNA sequence: TGCAGCGTTACACCGAACGGGGAGACCCAGTACTTC. It codes for CSVTPNGETQYF.

J is TRBJ1-1 and V is TRBV6-6, with D perhaps matching TRBD1 (6 bases). Germline assignment: CDR1 MNHNY and CDR2 SVGAGI (reference sequence). CDR3 size: 15 residues. Trimming removed 6 bases from V and 1 base from J, with 15 bases in between. The CDR3 DNA is TGTGCCAGCAGGCCCACGGGGGCAGAGAACACTGAAGCTTTCTTT. It is translated as CASRPTGAENTEAFF.

This chain uses TRBV9 with TRBJ2-1, with 9 positions matching TRBD2. The CDR3 totals 15 residues. Germline V gene data show CDR1 as SGDLS and CDR2 as YYNGEE. V dropped 0 bases and J dropped 5; count of bases not matched to a gene: 3. In DNA form, the CDR3 reads TGTGCCAGCAGCGTAGACAGCGGGAGGCACAATGAGCAGTTCTTC. It encodes CASSVDSGRHNEQFF.

V and J are TRBV19 and TRBJ2-1; maybe TRBD1 (5 bases). The CDR3 has 17 amino acids. Trimming stripped 2 bases from V and 1 base from J, with 15 bases between. CDR1 is LNHDA and CDR2 is SQIVND in the germline V gene (reference sequence). The CDR3 is CASSITGQRSSYNEQFF. In nucleotides, the CDR3 is TGTGCCAGTAGTATAACCGGACAACGTAGTTCCTACAATGAGCAGTTCTTC.

This chain links TRBV5-4 with TRBJ2-7, with TRBD1 as a possible D gene (5 bases). This CDR3 contains 13 residues. Per germline, CDR1 SGHNT and CDR2 YYREEE (reference sequence). Trimming took off 0 bases at V and 6 bases at J, with 10 bases between the two ends. The CDR3: CASSLAGYGEQYF. For the CDR3, the DNA is TGTGCCAGCAGCTTGGCAGGGTACGGCGAGCAGTACTTC.

The V call is TRBV6-1, the J call TRBJ2-2; D is tentatively TRBD1 or TRBD2 (5 bases each). Germline V gene data show CDR1 as MNHNS and CDR2 as SASEGT. V was shortened by 0 bases and J by 0 bases, with 14 bases between the two germline ends. The CDR3 length is 18 residues. CDR3 sequence (DNA): TGTGCCAGCAGTGAAGCCCCTCCGGGGCGTTCGAACACCGGGGAGCTGTTTTTT. Encoded protein: CASSEAPPGRSNTGELFF.

The chain uses TRBV28 and TRBJ2-7; perhaps TRBD2 as D (6 bases). Germline CDR1 MDHEN, CDR2 SYDVKM. This CDR3 spans 15 amino acids. V lost 4 bases, J lost 3 bases, and 16 bases lay in between. This chain's CDR3 is CASSYAGWRGYEQYF. The CDR3 DNA follows: TGTGCCAGCAGTTACGCCGGATGGCGGGGCTACGAGCAGTACTTC.

The chain joins TRBV28 to TRBJ2-2, with D perhaps matching TRBD1 (5 bases). CDR1 is MDHEN and CDR2 is SYDVKM in the germline V gene. Trimming removed 10 bases from V and 3 bases from J, with 15 bases in between. The CDR3 covers 14 residues. CDR3 sequence reads: CATLLGLDTGELFF. The CDR3 nucleotides read TGTGCCACCCTGTTGGGGCTCGACACCGGGGAGCTGTTTTTT.

The chain couples TRBV2 to TRBJ1-3; D not resolved. The germline V gene has CDR1 SNHLY and CDR2 FYNNEI. Trimming pared 6 bases from V and 4 bases from J, leaving 13 bases between. The CDR3 consists of 14 residues. The chain's CDR3 is CASSLGRRGNTIYF. The CDR3 nucleotides read TGTGCCAGCAGCTTGGGCAGAAGAGGAAACACCATATATTTT. Full variable domain (outside the CDR3, taken from reference TRBV2 and TRBJ1-3): EPEVTQTPSHQVTQMGQEVILRCVPISNHLYFYWYRQILGQKVEFLVSFYNNEISEKSEIFDDQFSVERPDGSNFTLKIRSTKLEDSAMYFCASSLGRRGNTIYFGEGSWLTVV.

V gene TRBV6-4 combines with J gene TRBJ2-1; D is undetermined. The CDR3 has 16 amino acids. Germline assignment: CDR1 MRHNA and CDR2 SNTAGT. The V end was cut by 5 bases, the J end by 0 bases, with 14 bases between. CDR3 bases: TGTGCCAGCAGTACGTTCGGGCGGAGCTCCTACAATGAGCAGTTCTTC. Translating it yields CASSTFGRSSYNEQFF.

This chain joins TRBV29-1 and TRBJ2-1; D gene ambiguous. This CDR3 spans 13 amino acids. Germline loops: CDR1 SQVTM, CDR2 ANQGSEA. Trimming pared 1 base from V and 10 bases from J, leaving 14 bases between. The CDR3 DNA reads as TGCAGCGTTGAAGTGCCCCAGGCGTGGGAGCAGTTCTTC. Translation gives CSVEVPQAWEQFF.

This chain connects TRBV5-6 to TRBJ2-3; 7 bases align to TRBD1. This CDR3 has 16 amino acids. Germline V lookup: CDR1 SGHDT, CDR2 YYEEEE. V lost 3 bases, J lost 0 bases, and 7 bases stayed unmatched. CDR3 sequence (DNA): TGTGCCAGCAGCTCGAAAGGGGGCCACAGCACAGATACGCAGTATTTT. Translated: CASSSKGGHSTDTQYF.